This T cell receptor (beta chain) is drawn from a study of regulatory T cells in long-lasting Graves disease. Germline values: CDR1 MDHEN, CDR2 SYDVKM. The CDR3 is made up of 17 amino acids. With 3 bases removed from V and 1 base from J, the gap between germline ends came to 15 bases. Combining iRepertoire HTBI primers with Arm-PCR of CDR3 regions, the authors built TCR beta libraries. TCRdb reprocessed the multiplex PCR reads via MiXCR and lists one record per CDR3 protein. The sample consists of hundreds of thousands of distinct CDR3 sequences, 16% of them appearing once. Time point reported: newly diagnosed GD, antithyroid drugs for less than 3 months. Following extraction of RNA from PBMCs, that RNA was used to make the TCR library. EDTA tubes held approximately 8.8 milliliters of peripheral blood from each patient. Study-wide results and limits: Repertoires from persistent disease leaned toward TRBV28, TRBJ1-2 and TRBJ2-5.

This clonotype has a count of ten or more. Antigen: not known. The same sample was also used in a study of T cells in Graves' hyperthyroidism and ophthalmopathy. From that paper: An absence of ophthalmopathy progression within 18 months meant stable Graves' hyperthyroidism.

The sequencing here drew on peripheral blood mononuclear cells (PBMCs), taken at new diagnosis, from a patient treated with antithyroid drugs. The V call is TRBV28, the J call TRBJ2-2, with D maybe TRBD2 (5 bases). The TCR was taken from a woman aged 30 to 39 with Graves disease. DNA of the CDR3: TGTGCCAGCAGTTTGCCCGCTTACGGGATGAACACCGGGGAGCTGTTTTTT. This sequence encodes CASSLPAYGMNTGELFF.